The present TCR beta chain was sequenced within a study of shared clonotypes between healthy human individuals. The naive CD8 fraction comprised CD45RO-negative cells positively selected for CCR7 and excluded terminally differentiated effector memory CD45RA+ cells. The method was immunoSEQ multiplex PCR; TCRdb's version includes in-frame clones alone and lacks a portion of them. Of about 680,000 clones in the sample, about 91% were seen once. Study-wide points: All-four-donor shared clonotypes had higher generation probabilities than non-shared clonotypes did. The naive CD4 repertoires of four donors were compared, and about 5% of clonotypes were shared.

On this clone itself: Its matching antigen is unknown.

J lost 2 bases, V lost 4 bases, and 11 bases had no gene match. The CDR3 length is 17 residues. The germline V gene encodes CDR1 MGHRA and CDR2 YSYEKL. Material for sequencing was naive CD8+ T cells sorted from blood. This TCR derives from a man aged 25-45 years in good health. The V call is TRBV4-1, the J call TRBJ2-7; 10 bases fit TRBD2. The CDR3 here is CASSPVSELAGTYEQYF. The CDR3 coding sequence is TGCGCCAGCAGCCCCGTGTCGGAACTAGCGGGAACCTACGAGCAGTACTTC.